This T cell receptor beta chain was identified in a study of post-analysis software for immune sequencing data. Incorporated into the TCR beta cDNA libraries were unique molecular identifiers, which served to reduce PCR and sequencing biases. When roughly 0.85 to 11 million T cells were used, they gave some 540,000 cDNA molecules. TCRdb used MiXCR to reprocess the PCR reads, holding one entry per CDR3 protein. Here the sample spans roughly 870,000 distinct CDR3 sequences, roughly half being singletons. Comments on this clonotype: One end of the junction does not line up with germline, which may come from a read error.

The sample comprised blood. This TCR was sampled from a girl aged 10-17 years with multiple sclerosis.

The CDR3 DNA follows: TGTGTCAGCAGCTATTACAATGAGCAGTTCTTC. Protein product: CVSSYYNEQFF. This chain connects TRBV2 to TRBJ2-1; D gene ambiguous. CDR3 length: 11 residues. Germline V gives CDR1 SNHLY, CDR2 FYNNEI.